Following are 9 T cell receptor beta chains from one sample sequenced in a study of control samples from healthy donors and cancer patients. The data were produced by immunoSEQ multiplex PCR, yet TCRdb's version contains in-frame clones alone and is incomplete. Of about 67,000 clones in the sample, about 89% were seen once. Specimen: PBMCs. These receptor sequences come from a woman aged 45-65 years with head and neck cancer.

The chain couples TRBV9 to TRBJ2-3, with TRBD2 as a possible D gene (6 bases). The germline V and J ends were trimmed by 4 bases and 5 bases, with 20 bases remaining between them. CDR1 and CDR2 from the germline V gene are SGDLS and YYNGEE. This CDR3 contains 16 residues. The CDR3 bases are TGTGCCAGCAGCCCTTCCCTCGGGGCGGGGCAAGATACGCAGTATTTT. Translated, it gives CASSPSLGAGQDTQYF.

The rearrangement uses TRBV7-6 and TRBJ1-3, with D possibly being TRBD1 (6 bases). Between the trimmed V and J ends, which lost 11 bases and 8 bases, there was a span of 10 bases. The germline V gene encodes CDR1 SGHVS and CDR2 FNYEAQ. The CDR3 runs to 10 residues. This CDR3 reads CASRGDTIYF. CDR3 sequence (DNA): TGTGCCTCGAGGGGGGACACCATATATTTT.

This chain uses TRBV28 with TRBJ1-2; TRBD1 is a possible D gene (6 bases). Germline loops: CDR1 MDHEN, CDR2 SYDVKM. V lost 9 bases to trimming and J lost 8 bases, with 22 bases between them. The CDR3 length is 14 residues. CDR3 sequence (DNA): TGTGCCAGTAGCCGGACAGCGCCTTCTTGGGGCTACACCTTC. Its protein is CASSRTAPSWGYTF.

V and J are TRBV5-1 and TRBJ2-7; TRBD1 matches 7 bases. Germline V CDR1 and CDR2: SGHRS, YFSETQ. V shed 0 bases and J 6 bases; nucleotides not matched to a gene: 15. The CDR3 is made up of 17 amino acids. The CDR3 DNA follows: TGCGCCAGCAGCTTGGAGGGGGCAGTCCTATCCCTTAGCGAGCAGTACTTC. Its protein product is CASSLEGAVLSLSEQYF. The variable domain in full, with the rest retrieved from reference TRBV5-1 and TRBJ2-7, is KAGVTQTPRYLIKTRGQQVTLSCSPISGHRSVSWYQQTPGQGLQFLFEYFSETQRNKGNFPGRFSGRQFSNSRSEMNVSTLELGDSALYLCASSLEGAVLSLSEQYFGPGTRLTVT.

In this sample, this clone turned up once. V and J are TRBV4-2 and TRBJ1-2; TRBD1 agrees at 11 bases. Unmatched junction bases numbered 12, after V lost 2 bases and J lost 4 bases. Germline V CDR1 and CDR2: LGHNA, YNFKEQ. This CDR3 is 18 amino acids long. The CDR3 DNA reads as TGTGCCAGCAGCCAACCGACTGGACAGGGGGCGCAAGGCTATGGCTACACCTTC. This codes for CASSQPTGQGAQGYGYTF.

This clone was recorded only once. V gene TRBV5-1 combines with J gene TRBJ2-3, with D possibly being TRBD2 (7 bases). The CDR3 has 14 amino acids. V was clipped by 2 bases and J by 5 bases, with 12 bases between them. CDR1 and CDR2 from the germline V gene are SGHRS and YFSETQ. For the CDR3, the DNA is TGCGCCAGCAGCTTCCGGGGGGCGGGAGATACGCAGTATTTT. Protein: CASSFRGAGDTQYF.

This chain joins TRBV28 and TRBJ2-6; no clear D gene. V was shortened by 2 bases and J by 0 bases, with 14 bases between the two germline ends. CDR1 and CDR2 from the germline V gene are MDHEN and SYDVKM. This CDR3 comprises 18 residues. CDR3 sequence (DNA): TGTGCCAGCAGTTTAATCGTCGATCTGGGCTCTGGGGCCAACGTCCTGACTTTC. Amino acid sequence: CASSLIVDLGSGANVLTF.

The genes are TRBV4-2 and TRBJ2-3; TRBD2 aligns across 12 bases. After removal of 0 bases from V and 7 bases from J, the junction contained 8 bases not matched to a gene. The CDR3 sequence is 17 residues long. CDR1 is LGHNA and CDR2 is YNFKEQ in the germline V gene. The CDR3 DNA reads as TGTGCCAGCAGCCAAGATCCTAGCGGGGGGGCCGTGTATACGCAGTATTTT. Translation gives CASSQDPSGGAVYTQYF.

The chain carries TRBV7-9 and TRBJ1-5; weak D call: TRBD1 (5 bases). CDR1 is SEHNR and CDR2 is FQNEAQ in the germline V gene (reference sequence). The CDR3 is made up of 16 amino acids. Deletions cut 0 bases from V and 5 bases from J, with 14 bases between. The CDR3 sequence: CASSLATGTDDQPQHF. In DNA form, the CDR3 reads TGTGCCAGCAGCTTAGCGACGGGGACCGACGATCAGCCCCAGCATTTT.